A selection of T cell receptor beta chains follows, all from one sample in a study of T cells in Graves' hyperthyroidism and ophthalmopathy. MiXCR, applied by TCRdb to the multiplex PCR reads, yields one record per CDR3 protein. The table lists hundreds of thousands of distinct CDR3 sequences, approximately 18% of them singletons, with approximately 37% in the top ten. The material sequenced was blood. These receptors were obtained from a man aged 50 or older with Graves' ophthalmopathy. CDR3s include the opening cysteine and the closing phenylalanine or tryptophan. The D gene is left open where the match is weak. Part of the rows lack a size; the others show once, few, many or a class for expanded clones.

j_call	clone_size	d_call	v_call	cdr3_aa	cdr3_nt
TRBJ1-1	-	-	TRBV7-2	CASSFSSATEAFF	TGTGCCAGCAGCTTCTCCAGTGCCACTGAAGCTTTCTTT
TRBJ2-7	many	-	TRBV11-2	CASSLYFDEQYF	TGTGCCAGCAGCTTATATTTCGACGAGCAGTACTTC
TRBJ1-1	few	TRBD1	TRBV13	CASSSRTGGWGTEAFF	TGTGCCAGCAGCTCCAGGACAGGGGGCTGGGGCACTGAAGCTTTCTTT
TRBJ2-1	many	TRBD2	TRBV2	CASSWTSGSTNEQFF	TGTGCCAGCAGTTGGACTAGCGGGAGTACCAATGAGCAGTTCTTC
TRBJ2-5	-	TRBD1	TRBV6-1	CASSPGTAVETQYF	TGTGCCAGCAGTCCCGGGACAGCCGTGGAGACCCAGTACTTC
TRBJ2-3	many	TRBD2	TRBV28	CASSSEARTSGKTDTQYF	TGTGCCAGCAGTTCTGAGGCCCGGACTAGCGGGAAGACAGATACGCAGTATTTT
TRBJ1-2	-	-	TRBV7-8	CASSLEFDYGYTF	TGTGCCAGCAGCTTAGAGTTCGACTATGGCTACACCTTC
TRBJ2-7	-	-	TRBV27	CASSLLGVRGEQYF	TGTGCCAGCAGTTTATTGGGGGTTCGCGGCGAGCAGTACTTC
TRBJ1-3	-	TRBD1	TRBV27	CATMPHSGTGGNTIYF	TGTGCCACCATGCCCCACTCCGGGACAGGGGGAAACACCATATATTTT
TRBJ2-6	-	TRBD1	TRBV6-1	CASSDWTGVSGANVLTF	TGTGCCAGCAGTGACTGGACAGGGGTCTCTGGGGCCAACGTCCTGACTTTC
TRBJ2-7	few	-	TRBV19	CASSMAGASYEQYF	TGTGCCAGTAGTATGGCCGGGGCGTCCTACGAGCAGTACTTC
TRBJ1-4	once	-	TRBV27	CASSLTTEATNEKPFF	TGTGCCAGCAGTTTGACGACAGAAGCAACTAATGAAAAACCGTTTTTT
TRBJ2-5	-	TRBD1	TRBV5-4	CASSGNRGPQETQYF	TGTGCCAGCAGCGGAAACAGGGGACCCCAAGAGACCCAGTACTTC
TRBJ2-5	many	-	TRBV30	CAWSQGQETQYF	TGTGCCTGGAGCCAGGGCCAAGAGACCCAGTACTTC
TRBJ2-3	many	-	TRBV5-1	CASSLAGFRADTQYF	TGCGCCAGCAGCTTGGCAGGATTCCGCGCAGATACGCAGTATTTT
TRBJ1-1	many	TRBD1	TRBV13	CASSPDRGQNTEAFF	TGTGCCAGCAGCCCAGACAGGGGGCAGAACACTGAAGCTTTCTTT
TRBJ1-1	many	-	TRBV2	CASGSQANTEAFF	TGTGCCAGCGGATCACAGGCTAACACTGAAGCTTTCTTT
TRBJ1-5	few	-	TRBV19	CASSHGTLYNQPQHF	TGTGCCAGTAGTCACGGAACTCTATACAATCAGCCCCAGCATTTT
TRBJ1-2	many	-	TRBV28	CASSLTSDYGYTF	TGTGCCAGCAGTTTAACGTCAGACTATGGCTACACCTTC
TRBJ1-5	-	TRBD1	TRBV24-1	CATSAPGQGAQPQHF	TGTGCCACCAGTGCCCCGGGGCAGGGGGCCCAGCCCCAGCATTTT
TRBJ2-5	many	-	TRBV2	CASSGGHQETQYF	TGTGCCAGCAGTGGGGGCCACCAAGAGACCCAGTACTTC
TRBJ2-5	-	-	TRBV10-3	CAISGRGETQYF	TGTGCCATCAGCGGCAGGGGCGAGACCCAGTACTTC
TRBJ1-2	-	TRBD1	TRBV10-3	CAISPGTGTRGYTF	TGTGCCATCAGCCCCGGGACAGGGACGAGAGGCTACACCTTC
TRBJ1-2	many	-	TRBV30	CAWIRDGYGYTF	TGTGCCTGGATAAGGGACGGGTATGGCTACACCTTC
TRBJ2-3	many	-	TRBV20-1	CSADKAGRGDTQYF	TGCAGTGCTGACAAGGCGGGCAGAGGAGATACGCAGTATTTT
TRBJ2-7	many	TRBD2	TRBV6-1	CASRASGRRDEQYF	TGTGCCAGCAGGGCTAGCGGGAGACGGGACGAGCAGTACTTC
TRBJ1-3	once	TRBD1	TRBV19	CASNLQGTGNTIYF	TGTGCCAGTAACCTACAGGGGACCGGAAACACCATATATTTT
TRBJ1-5	many	-	TRBV6-5	CASSYSLSNQPQHF	TGTGCCAGCAGTTACTCCCTATCTAATCAGCCCCAGCATTTT